Sequencing of this T cell receptor beta chain was carried out in a study of blood T cell repertoires in COVID-19 (dated by TCRdb to the early 2020s). With respect to the entire study: Samples from collaborators originated in the United States, Italy and Spain and spanned both the acute and convalescent phases of COVID-19. The material from the prospective study consisted of cDNA or gDNA derived from T cells, B-cell-depleted T cells, or PBMCs. Subjects who had been exposed to COVID-19, were actively infected with it, or had recovered from it provided the deeply sampled blood TCRbeta repertoires that made up the dataset. The repertoires were released in a freely available public database intended as a resource for research on the immune response to SARS-CoV-2. Samples were obtained from the ongoing ImmuneRACE study (first 160 participants) and from some 1,300 subjects provided by 6 global collaborators. Nearly every sample came with metadata listing a de-identified subject ID, COVID-19 status, age in years and sex. Where available, HLA class I and class II types were obtained from metadata supplied by the sample provider rather than from assay-based typing. Results the study describes overall, beyond this receptor: The amount of clinical and demographic metadata varied by source and participant and was provided uncurated.

Regarding this clone: This clone's antigen is unknown. One base away there is no much larger clone; base qualities are not given.

TCRbeta CDR3 regions were amplified from genomic DNA using the immunoSEQ Assay, a bias-controlled multiplex PCR. Regarding the original processing steps: Within the assay, amplification of reference gene primers was used to estimate how many nucleated cells each sample contained. To quantify the absolute abundance of each unique TCRbeta CDR3 rearrangement, sequence reads were collapsed and filtered. For each sample, productive Simpson clonality was calculated as the square root of Simpson's diversity index across productive rearrangements. TCRdb's version of the immuneACCESS table is confined to in-frame rearrangements and falls short of the full clone set. An unresolved V gene accounts for under half of the shortfall where checked; the remainder is of unknown origin. The V and J calls and clone size come from that table; D and trimming were worked out from the DNA. The sample contains around 190,000 clones, 88% of them found a single time. The ten biggest clones cover 0.95% to 1.3% of the sample.

Each collaborating institution followed its own protocols to collect whole blood in K2EDTA tubes. For TCRbeta analysis, collaborator samples were shipped as frozen whole blood, as isolated PBMCs, or as DNA extracted from either sample type. V lost 1 base and J lost 1 base; the stretch between them is 7 bases long. According to the germline V gene, CDR1 reads SGHAT and CDR2 reads FQNNGV. CDR3 length: 14 amino acids, cysteine to phenylalanine. Only CDR3 DNA is held: 42 bases, read in frame from base 1. This TCR was recovered from a man aged 30-40 years with acute or convalescent COVID-19. The specimen sequenced was peripheral blood. The rearranged segments are TRBV11-2 and TRBJ2-5, and possibly TRBD2, on 6 matching bases. The DNA reads TGTGCCAGCAGCTTAGCGGGAGCCCAAGAGACCCAGTACTTC. This is translated as CASSLAGAQETQYF.